This T cell receptor beta chain emerged from a study of glioma-infiltrating T cells after dendritic cell vaccination. Across the whole study: Autologous tumor lysate was loaded overnight onto monocyte-derived dendritic cells grown less than 8 days with IL-4 and GM-CSF. Notes on the study in general: Estimated pretreatment TIL content predicted outcome after dendritic cell vaccination.

Germline V gene lookup returns CDR1 SGHTA and CDR2 FQGTGA. V lost 3 bases, J lost 1 base, and 3 bases stayed unmatched. The CDR3 loop spans 15 amino acids. Time point meaning: after dendritic cell vaccination, including at tumor progression/relapse. The assay was immunoSEQ multiplex PCR, and TCRdb's table has in-frame clones only and misses some. This table has roughly 100,000 clones, nearly 90% appearing once. As regards this clone: Its specificity is unknown.

The source is a human donor with glioblastoma. The chain has TRBV7-3 and TRBJ2-5, with 9 bases identical to TRBD1. The input for sequencing was blood, taken after dendritic cell vaccination. In DNA form, the CDR3 reads TGTGCCAGCAGCTTGAACAGGGGGCCCCAAGAGACCCAGTACTTC. As protein: CASSLNRGPQETQYF.